This record concerns one T cell receptor beta chain sequence. Treatment here: around 19 received Ad26.COV2.S at low or high dose, single or two shots; 5 received placebo; per-sample allocation not given. Material that was analyzed had been drawn on day 63 after the first vaccine or placebo injection. TCRdb's copy holds only in-frame clones and misses some; the assay was immunoSEQ multiplex PCR. This table has 300,000 to 400,000 clones, around 84% appearing once. The record originates from a study of Ad26.COV2.S vaccination and SARS-CoV-2 variants. Background on the study: The COV1001 Ad26.COV2.S trial arm included the donor.

This CDR3 has 11 amino acids. V lost 4 bases to trimming and J lost 10 bases, with 9 bases between them. CDR1 and CDR2 (germline): SGHRS, YFSETQ. This receptor was taken from a person aged 18-60 years who received the Ad26.COV2.S COVID-19 vaccine or a placebo. This specimen was peripheral blood, taken in a trial of Ad26.COV2.S vaccine versus placebo. J is TRBJ2-1 and V is TRBV5-1; D may be TRBD1 (6 bases). The CDR3, as DNA: TGCGCCAGCAGCCCTGACAGGGAGCAGTTCTTC. Translation: CASSPDREQFF.